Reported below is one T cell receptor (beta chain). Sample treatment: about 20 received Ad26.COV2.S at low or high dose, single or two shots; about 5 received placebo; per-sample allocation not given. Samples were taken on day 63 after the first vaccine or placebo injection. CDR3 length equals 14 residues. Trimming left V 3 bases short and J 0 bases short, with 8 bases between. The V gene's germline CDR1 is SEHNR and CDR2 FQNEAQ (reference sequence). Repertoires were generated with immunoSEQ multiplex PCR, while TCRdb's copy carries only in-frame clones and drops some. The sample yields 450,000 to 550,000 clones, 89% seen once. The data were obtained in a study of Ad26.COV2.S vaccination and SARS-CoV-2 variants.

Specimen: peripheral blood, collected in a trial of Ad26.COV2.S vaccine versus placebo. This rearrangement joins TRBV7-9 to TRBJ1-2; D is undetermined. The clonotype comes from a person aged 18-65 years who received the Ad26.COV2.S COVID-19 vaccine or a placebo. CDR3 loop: CASSLYQANYGYTF. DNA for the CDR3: TGTGCCAGCAGCTTGTATCAAGCTAACTATGGCTACACCTTC. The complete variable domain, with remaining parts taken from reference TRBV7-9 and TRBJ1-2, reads DTGVSQNPRHKITKRGQNVTFRCDPISEHNRLYWYRQTLGQGPEFLTYFQNEAQLEKSRLLSDRFSAERPKGSFSTLEIQRTEQGDSAMYLCASSLYQANYGYTFGSGTRLTVV.